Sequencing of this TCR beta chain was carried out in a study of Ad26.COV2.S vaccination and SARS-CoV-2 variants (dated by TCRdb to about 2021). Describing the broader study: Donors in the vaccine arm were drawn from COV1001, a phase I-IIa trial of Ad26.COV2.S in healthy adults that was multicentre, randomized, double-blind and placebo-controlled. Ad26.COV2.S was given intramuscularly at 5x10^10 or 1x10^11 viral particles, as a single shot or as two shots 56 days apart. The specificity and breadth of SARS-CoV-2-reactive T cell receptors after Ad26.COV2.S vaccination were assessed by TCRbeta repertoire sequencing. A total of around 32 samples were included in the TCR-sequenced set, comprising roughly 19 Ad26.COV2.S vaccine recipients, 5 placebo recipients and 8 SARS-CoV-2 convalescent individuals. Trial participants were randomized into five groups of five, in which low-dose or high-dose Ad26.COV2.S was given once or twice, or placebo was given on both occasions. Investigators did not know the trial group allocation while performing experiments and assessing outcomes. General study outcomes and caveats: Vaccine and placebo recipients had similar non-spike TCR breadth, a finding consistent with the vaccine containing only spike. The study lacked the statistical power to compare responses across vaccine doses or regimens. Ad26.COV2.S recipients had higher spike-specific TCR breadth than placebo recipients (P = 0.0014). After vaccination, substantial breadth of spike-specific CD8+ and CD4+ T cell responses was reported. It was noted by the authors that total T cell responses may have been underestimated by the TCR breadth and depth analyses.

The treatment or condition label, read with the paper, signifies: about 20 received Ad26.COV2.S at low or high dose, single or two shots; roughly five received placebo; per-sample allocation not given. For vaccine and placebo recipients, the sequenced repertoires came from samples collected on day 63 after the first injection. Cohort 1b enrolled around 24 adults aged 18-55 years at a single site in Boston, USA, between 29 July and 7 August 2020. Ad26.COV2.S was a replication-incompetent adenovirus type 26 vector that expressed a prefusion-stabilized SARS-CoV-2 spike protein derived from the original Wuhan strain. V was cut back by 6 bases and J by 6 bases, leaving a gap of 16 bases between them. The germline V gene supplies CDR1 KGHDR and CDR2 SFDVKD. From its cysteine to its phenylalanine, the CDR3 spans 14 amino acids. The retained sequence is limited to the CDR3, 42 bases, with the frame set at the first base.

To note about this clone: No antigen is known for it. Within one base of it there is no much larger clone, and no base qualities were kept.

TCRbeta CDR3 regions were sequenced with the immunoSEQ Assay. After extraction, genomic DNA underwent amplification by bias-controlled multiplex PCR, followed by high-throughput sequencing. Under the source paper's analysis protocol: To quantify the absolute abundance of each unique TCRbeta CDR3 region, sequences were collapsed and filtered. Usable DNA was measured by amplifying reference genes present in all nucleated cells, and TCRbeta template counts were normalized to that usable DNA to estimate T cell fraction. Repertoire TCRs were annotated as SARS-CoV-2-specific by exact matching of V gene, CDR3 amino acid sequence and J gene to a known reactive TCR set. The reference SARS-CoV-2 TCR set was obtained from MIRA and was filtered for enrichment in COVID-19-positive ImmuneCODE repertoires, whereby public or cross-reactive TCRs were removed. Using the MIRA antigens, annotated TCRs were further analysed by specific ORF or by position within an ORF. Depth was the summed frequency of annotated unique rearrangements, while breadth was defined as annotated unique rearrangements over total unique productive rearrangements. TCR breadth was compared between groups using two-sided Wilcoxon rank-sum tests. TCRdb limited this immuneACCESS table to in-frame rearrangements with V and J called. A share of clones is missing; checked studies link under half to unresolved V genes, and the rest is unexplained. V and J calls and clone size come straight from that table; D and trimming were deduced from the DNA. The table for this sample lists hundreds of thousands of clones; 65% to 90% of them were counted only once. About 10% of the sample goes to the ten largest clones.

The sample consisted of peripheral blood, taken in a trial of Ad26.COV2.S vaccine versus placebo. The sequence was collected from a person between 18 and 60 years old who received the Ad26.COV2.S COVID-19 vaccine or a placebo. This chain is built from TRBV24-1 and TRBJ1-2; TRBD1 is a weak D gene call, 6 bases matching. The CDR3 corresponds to CATSSSVAGDGYTF. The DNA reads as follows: TGTGCCACCAGTTCTTCCGTGGCAGGGGATGGCTACACCTTC.